This record concerns one T cell receptor beta chain sequence. This clone was counted once. The specificity of this receptor is unknown. No clone much larger than this one lies a single base away; base qualities are absent. Participants in the prospective study were enrolled through a virtual design, were aged 18 to 89 years, and lived in roughly 26 United States geographic areas. In the prospective study, cohorts were assigned on the basis of participant-reported clinical history obtained from a screening survey and a study questionnaire. A participant counted as exposed if, within 2 weeks of entering the study, that participant had been in contact with someone who had a PCR-confirmed or clinician-diagnosed COVID-19 case. In the prospective study, whole blood, serum and a nasopharyngeal or oropharyngeal swab were collected from each participant by mobile phlebotomists. Participants in the prospective study had the option to provide additional blood draws and questionnaires over a roughly 2-month period. Before DNA extraction, prospective study blood samples were shipped either frozen or at room temperature.

TCRbeta CDR3 regions were amplified from genomic DNA by means of the immunoSEQ Assay, a bias-controlled multiplex PCR. The authors' analysis ran thus. Nucleated cell counts per sample were estimated from amplification of reference gene primers within the assay. To quantify the absolute abundance of each unique TCRbeta CDR3 rearrangement, sequence reads were collapsed and filtered. Productive Simpson clonality was computed per sample as the square root of Simpson's diversity index over productive rearrangements. This is the immuneACCESS table as TCRdb keeps it, with only in-frame sequences that have V and J called. A part of the clones is gone; compared with another copy, unresolved V genes explain less than half, and the rest is unexplained. The DNA gave D and trimming, while V, J and clone size come from that table. This sample comprises 210,000 or so clones, about 83% of them detected only once. More than 4.5% of the sample is held by the ten biggest clonotypes.

Inclusive of the bounding cysteine and phenylalanine, the CDR3 is 15 residues long. Here the CDR3 DNA is all that survives: 45 bases in frame from base 1. CDR1 is given as SEHNR and CDR2 as FQNEAQ, both from the germline V gene (reference sequence). Trimming takes 5 bases from V and 3 bases from J, and the germline ends sit 13 bases apart. The data derive from a study of blood T cell repertoires in COVID-19 (TCRdb year 2020). With respect to the entire study: Collaborator samples came from the United States, Italy and Spain and covered acute and convalescent phases of COVID-19. Deeply sampled blood TCRbeta repertoires from subjects exposed to, actively infected with, or recovered from COVID-19 were included in the dataset. Samples came from the ongoing ImmuneRACE study (first 160 participants) plus 1,254 subjects from 6 global collaborators. The sample metadata nearly always contained a de-identified subject ID, COVID-19 status, age in years and sex. The prospective study material was composed of cDNA or gDNA derived from T cells, B-cell-depleted T cells, or PBMCs. HLA class I and class II types, where available, came from metadata supplied by the sample provider rather than from assay-based typing. The repertoires were made available in a free public database intended to serve as a resource for research on the immune response to SARS-CoV-2.

Broader findings and caveats from the paper: The amount of clinical and demographic metadata varied by source and participant and was provided uncurated.

This receptor was taken from a woman between 45 and 60 years old who had been exposed to COVID-19. The rearranged chain carries TRBV7-9 and TRBJ2-2; possibly the D gene is TRBD2, per 6 matching bases. The sequencing input was PBMCs or T cells enriched from blood (not recorded which). The DNA sequence is as follows: TGTGCCAGCAGCCAAAGGGGAGGATACACCGGGGAGCTGTTTTTT. Translated, it reads CASSQRGGYTGELFF.